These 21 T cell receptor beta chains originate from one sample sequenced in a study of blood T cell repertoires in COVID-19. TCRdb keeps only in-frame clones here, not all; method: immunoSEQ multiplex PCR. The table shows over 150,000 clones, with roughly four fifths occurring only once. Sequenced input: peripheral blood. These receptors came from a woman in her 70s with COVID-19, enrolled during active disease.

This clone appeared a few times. The CDR3 spells CASSSSARSYQPQHF. DNA of the CDR3: TGTGCCAGCAGTTCCTCGGCCAGGTCGTACCAGCCCCAGCATTTT. The chain joins TRBV27 to TRBJ1-5; no firm D call. The CDR3 runs 15 residues. In germline, CDR1 is MNHEY, CDR2 SMNVEV (reference sequence). V dropped 4 bases and J dropped 7 bases, with 17 bases sitting between them.

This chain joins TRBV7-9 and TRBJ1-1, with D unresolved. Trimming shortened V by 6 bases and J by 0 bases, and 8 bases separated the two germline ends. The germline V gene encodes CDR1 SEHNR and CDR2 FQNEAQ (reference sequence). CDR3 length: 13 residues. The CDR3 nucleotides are TGTGCCAGCAGGTTACGGTTGAACACTGAAGCTTTCTTT. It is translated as CASRLRLNTEAFF.

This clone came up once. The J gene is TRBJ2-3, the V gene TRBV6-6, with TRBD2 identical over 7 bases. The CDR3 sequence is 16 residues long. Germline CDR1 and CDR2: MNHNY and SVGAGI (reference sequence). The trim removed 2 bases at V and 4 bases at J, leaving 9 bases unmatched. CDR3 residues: CASSYAGVTDADTQYF. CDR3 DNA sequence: TGTGCCAGCAGTTACGCGGGAGTAACGGACGCAGATACGCAGTATTTT.

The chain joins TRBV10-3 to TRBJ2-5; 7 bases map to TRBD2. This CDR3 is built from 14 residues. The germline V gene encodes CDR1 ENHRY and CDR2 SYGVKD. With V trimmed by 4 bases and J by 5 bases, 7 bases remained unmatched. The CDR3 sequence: CAISVGGTGETQYF. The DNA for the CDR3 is TGTGCCATCAGTGTGGGAGGGACGGGGGAGACCCAGTACTTC.

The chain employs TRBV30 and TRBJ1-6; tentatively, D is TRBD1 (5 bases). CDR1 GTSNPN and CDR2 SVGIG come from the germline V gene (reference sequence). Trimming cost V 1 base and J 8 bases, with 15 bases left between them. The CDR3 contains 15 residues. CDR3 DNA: TGTGCCTGGAGTGACCAGGACACGGCTTATTCACCCCTCCACTTT. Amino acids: CAWSDQDTAYSPLHF. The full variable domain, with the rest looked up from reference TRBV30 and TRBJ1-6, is SQTIHQWPATLVQPVGSPLSLECTVEGTSNPNLYWYRQAAGRGLQLLFYSVGIGQISSEVPQNLSASRPQDRQFILSSKKLLLSDSGFYLCAWSDQDTAYSPLHFGNGTRLTVT.

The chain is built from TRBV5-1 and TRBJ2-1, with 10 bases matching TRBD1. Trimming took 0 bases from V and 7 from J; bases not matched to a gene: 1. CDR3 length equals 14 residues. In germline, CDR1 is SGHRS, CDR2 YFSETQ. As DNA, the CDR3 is TGCGCCAGCAGCTTGGGACAGGGGGCGAATGAGCAGTTCTTC. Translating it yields CASSLGQGANEQFF.

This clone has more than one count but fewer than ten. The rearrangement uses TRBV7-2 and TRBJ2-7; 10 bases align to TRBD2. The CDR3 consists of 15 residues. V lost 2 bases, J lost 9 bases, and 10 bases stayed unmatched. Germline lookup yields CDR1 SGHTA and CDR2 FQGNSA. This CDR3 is CASSLTPLAGVTQYF. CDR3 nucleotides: TGTGCCAGCAGCTTAACCCCCCTAGCGGGAGTAACGCAGTACTTC.

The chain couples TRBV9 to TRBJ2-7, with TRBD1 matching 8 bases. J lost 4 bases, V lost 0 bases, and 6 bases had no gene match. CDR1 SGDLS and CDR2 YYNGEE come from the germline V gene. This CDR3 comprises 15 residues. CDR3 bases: TGTGCCAGCAGCGTAGGGAGGGACAGGTCGTACGAGCAGTACTTC. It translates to CASSVGRDRSYEQYF.

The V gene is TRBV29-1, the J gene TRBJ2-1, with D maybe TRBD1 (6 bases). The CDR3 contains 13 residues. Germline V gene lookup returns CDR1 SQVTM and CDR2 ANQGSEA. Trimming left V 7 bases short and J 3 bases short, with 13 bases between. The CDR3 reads CSAGEQGYNEQFF. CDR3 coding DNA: TGCAGCGCCGGGGAACAGGGCTACAATGAGCAGTTCTTC.

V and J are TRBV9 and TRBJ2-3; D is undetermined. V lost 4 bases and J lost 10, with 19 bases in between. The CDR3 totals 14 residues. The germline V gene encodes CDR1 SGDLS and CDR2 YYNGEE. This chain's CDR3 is CASSSSTSSIAQYF. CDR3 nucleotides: TGTGCCAGCAGCTCTTCGACTTCTTCCATTGCGCAGTATTTT.

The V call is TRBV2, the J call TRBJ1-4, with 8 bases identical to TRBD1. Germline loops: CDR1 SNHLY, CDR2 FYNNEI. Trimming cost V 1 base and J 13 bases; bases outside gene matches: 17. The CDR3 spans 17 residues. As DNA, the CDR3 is TGTGCCAGCAGTGAAGAATCCCCAGGGGGCACCGTAGGTGCACTGTTTTTT. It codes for CASSEESPGGTVGALFF.

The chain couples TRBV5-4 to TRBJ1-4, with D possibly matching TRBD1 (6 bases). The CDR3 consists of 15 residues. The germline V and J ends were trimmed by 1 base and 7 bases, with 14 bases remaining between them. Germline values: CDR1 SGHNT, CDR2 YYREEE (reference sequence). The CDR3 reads CASSLRVGGGEKLFF. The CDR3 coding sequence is TGTGCCAGCAGCTTGAGAGTGGGAGGGGGTGAAAAACTGTTTTTT.

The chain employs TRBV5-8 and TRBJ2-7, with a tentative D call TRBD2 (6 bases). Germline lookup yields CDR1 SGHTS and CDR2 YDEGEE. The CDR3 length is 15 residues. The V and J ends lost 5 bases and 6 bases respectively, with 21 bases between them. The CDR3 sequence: CASSMKGGVNGEQYF. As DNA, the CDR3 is TGTGCCAGCAGTATGAAGGGCGGGGTCAATGGCGAGCAGTACTTC.

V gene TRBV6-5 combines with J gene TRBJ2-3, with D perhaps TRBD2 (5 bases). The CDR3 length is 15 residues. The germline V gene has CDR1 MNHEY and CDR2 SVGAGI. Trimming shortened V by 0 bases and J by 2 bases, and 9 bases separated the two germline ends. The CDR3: CASSYSPSFTDTQYF. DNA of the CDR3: TGTGCCAGCAGTTACTCTCCTAGCTTCACAGATACGCAGTATTTT.

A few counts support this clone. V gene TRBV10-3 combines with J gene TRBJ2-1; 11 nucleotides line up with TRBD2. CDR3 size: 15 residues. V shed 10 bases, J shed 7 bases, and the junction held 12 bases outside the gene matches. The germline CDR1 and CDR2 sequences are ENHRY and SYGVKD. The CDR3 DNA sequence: TGTGCCACCAGACCACTTAGCGGGAGGGTAAATGAGCAGTTCTTC. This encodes CATRPLSGRVNEQFF.

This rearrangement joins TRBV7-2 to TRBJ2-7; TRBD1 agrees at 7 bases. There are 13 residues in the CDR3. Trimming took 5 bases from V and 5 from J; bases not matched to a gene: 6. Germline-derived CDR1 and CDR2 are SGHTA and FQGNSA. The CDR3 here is CASSADRADEQYF. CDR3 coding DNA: TGTGCCAGCAGCGCAGACAGGGCGGACGAGCAGTACTTC.

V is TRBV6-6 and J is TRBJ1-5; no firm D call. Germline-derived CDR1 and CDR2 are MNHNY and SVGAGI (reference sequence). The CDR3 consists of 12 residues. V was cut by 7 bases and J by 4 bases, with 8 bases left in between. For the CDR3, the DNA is TGTGCCAGCAAATTCACTAATCAGCCCCAGCATTTT. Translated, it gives CASKFTNQPQHF.

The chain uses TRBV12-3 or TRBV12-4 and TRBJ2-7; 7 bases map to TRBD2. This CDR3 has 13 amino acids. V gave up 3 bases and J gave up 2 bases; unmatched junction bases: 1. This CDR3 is CASSLGGTYEQYF. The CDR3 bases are TGTGCCAGCAGTTTGGGGGGGACCTACGAGCAGTACTTC.

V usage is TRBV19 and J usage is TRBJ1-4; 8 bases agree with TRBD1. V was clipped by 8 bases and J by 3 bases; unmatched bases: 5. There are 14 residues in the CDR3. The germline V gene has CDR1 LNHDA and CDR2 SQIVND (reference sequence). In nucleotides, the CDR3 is TGTGCCAGTGATGACAGGGGATCTAATGAAAAACTGTTTTTT. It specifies CASDDRGSNEKLFF.

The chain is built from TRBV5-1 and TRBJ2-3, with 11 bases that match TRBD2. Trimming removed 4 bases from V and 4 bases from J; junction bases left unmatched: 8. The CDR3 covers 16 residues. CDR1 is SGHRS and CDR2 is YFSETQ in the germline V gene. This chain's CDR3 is CASSQTSGRASDTQYF. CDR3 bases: TGCGCCAGCAGCCAAACTAGCGGGAGAGCTTCAGATACGCAGTATTTT.

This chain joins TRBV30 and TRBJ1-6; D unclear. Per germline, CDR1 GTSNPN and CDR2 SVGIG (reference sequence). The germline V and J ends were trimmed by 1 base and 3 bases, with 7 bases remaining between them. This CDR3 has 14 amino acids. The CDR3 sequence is CAWSGSLYNSPLHF. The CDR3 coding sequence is TGTGCCTGGAGTGGGAGCCTCTATAATTCACCCCTCCACTTT.